One and the same sample provided the 3 T cell receptor beta chains below, sequenced in a study of OX40 agonist ivuxolimab in advanced cancers. The data were produced by immunoSEQ multiplex PCR, yet TCRdb's version contains in-frame clones alone and is incomplete. This table has about 53,000 clones, around 90% appearing once. Sequencing used CD4+ or CD8+ T cells sorted from blood, obtained in a trial of the OX40 agonist ivuxolimab. The source of these receptors is an adult with an advanced solid tumor such as melanoma, head and neck, liver or kidney cancer.

The chain joins TRBV30 to TRBJ2-1, with D perhaps TRBD1 or TRBD2 (5 bases each). There are 13 residues in the CDR3. The V gene lost 0 bases and the J gene lost 4 bases, with 7 bases spanning the gap. CDR1 GTSNPN and CDR2 SVGIG come from the germline V gene (reference sequence). CDR3 sequence: CAWSVEGYNEQFF. The CDR3 nucleotides read TGTGCCTGGAGTGTAGAGGGGTACAATGAGCAGTTCTTC. Complete variable domain (other parts from reference TRBV30 and TRBJ2-1): SQTIHQWPATLVQPVGSPLSLECTVEGTSNPNLYWYRQAAGRGLQLLFYSVGIGQISSEVPQNLSASRPQDRQFILSSKKLLLSDSGFYLCAWSVEGYNEQFFGPGTRLTVL.

V is TRBV6-5 and J is TRBJ2-3; D assignment may be TRBD1 or TRBD2 (5 bases each). From germline, CDR1 is MNHEY and CDR2 SVGAGI. V was pared by 5 bases and J by 3 bases, with 15 bases between. The CDR3 spans 15 residues. Here the CDR3 DNA reads TGTGCCAGCAGTCATGCCTTAGGGGAGACAGATACGCAGTATTTT. Its protein is CASSHALGETDTQYF.

V gene TRBV4-1 combines with J gene TRBJ1-5; 8 bases match TRBD1. This CDR3 has 16 residues. Germline-derived CDR1 and CDR2 are MGHRA and YSYEKL. V lost 4 bases, J lost 2 bases, and 7 bases stayed unmatched. Written as DNA, the CDR3 is TGCGCCAGCAGCCCCAGCAGGGGGCAGGGCAATCAGCCCCAGCATTTT. Translating gives CASSPSRGQGNQPQHF.